This T cell receptor (beta chain) was documented in a study of T cell responses to AZD1222 COVID-19 vaccine. Clones were read by immunoSEQ multiplex PCR, and TCRdb kept only the in-frame ones, dropping some. The sample holds some 120,000 clones, approximately 93% seen once. The sample consisted of peripheral blood, taken on day 0 of AZD1222 vaccination. The sequence derives from an adult in good health.

CDR3 sequence (DNA): TGTGCCAGCACCACGCAGGGTTTTTACTATGGCTACACCTTC. It translates to CASTTQGFYYGYTF. The chain carries TRBV2 and TRBJ1-2; a weak D match, TRBD1 (5 bases). The germline CDR1 and CDR2 sequences are SNHLY and FYNNEI. The CDR3 consists of 14 residues. V lost 7 bases to trimming and J lost 3 bases, with 15 bases between them.